This TCR beta chain was identified during a study of glioma-infiltrating T cells after dendritic cell vaccination. On the study more broadly: At biweekly intervals, patients got three intradermal dendritic cell vaccine injections. Study observations and caveats: Estimated pretreatment TIL content predicted outcome after dendritic cell vaccination. No direct clonality-survival link was found; a diverse polyclonal response may matter.

Time point denoted: after dendritic cell vaccination, including at tumor progression/relapse. Patients had residual fresh-frozen tumor tissue and more than two years of survival data. On this clone: The target antigen is unknown.

The CDR3 loop spans 13 amino acids. The V gene's germline CDR1 is GTSNPN and CDR2 SVGIG (reference sequence). The germline V and J ends were trimmed by 1 base and 1 base, with 5 bases remaining between them. Sequencing used immunoSEQ multiplex PCR; TCRdb keeps in-frame clones, though not all of them. The sample holds approximately 92,000 clones; approximately 80% are singletons and the top ten take around 5.4%. The chain employs TRBV30 and TRBJ2-4; no definite D call. The TCR originated in a human donor with glioblastoma. The sample in question was blood, obtained after dendritic cell vaccination. The CDR3 coding sequence is TGTGCCTGGAGTGCGGGTGCCAAAAACATTCAGTACTTC. This translates into CAWSAGAKNIQYF.